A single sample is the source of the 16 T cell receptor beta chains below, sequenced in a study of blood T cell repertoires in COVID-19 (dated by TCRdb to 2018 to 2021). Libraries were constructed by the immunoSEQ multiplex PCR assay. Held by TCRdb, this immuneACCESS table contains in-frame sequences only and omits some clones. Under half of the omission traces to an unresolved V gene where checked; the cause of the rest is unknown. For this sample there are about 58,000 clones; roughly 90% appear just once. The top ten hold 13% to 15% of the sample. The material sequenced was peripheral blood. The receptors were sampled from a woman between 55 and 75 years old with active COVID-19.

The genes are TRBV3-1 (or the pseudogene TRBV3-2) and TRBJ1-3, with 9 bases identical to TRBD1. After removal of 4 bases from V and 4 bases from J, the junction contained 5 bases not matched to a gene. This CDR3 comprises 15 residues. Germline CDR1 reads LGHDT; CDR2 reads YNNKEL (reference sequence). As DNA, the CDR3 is TGTGCCAGCAGCCTGGGGACAGGGCTCGGAAACACCATATATTTT. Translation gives CASSLGTGLGNTIYF.

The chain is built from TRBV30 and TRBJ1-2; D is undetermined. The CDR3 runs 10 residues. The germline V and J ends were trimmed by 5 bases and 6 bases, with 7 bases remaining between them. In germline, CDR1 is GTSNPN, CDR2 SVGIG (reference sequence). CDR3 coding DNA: TGTGCCTGGGGGCCGGATGGCTACACCTTC. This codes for CAWGPDGYTF.

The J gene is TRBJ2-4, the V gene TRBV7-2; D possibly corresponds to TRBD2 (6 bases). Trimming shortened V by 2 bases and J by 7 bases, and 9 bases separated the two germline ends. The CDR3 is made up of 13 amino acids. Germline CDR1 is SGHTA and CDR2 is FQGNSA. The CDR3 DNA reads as TGTGCCAGCAGCTTAACAGGAGGGAACATTCAGTACTTC. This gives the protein CASSLTGGNIQYF.

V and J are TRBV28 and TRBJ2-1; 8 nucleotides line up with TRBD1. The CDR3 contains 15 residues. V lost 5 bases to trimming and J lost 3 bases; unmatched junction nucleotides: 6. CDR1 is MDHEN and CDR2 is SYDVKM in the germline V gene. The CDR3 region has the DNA TGTGCCAGCAGTGCCCAGGGGGCAAACTACAATGAGCAGTTCTTC. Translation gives CASSAQGANYNEQFF.

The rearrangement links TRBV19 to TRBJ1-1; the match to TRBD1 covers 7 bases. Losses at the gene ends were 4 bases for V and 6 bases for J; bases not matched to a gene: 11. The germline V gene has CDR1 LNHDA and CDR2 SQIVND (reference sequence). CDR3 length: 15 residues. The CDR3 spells CASSTARRQGAEAFF. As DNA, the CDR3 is TGTGCCAGTAGTACCGCCCGCCGACAGGGTGCTGAAGCTTTCTTT.

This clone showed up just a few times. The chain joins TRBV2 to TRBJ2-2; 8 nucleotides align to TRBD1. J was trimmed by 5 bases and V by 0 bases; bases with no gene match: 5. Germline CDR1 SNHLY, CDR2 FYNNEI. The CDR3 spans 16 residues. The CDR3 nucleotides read TGTGCCAGCAGTGAAGCGGGCAGGGGGCTGACCGGGGAGCTGTTTTTT. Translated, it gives CASSEAGRGLTGELFF.

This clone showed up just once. CDR3 amino acids: CASRDRASYGYTF. In nucleotides, the CDR3 is TGTGCCAGCAGGGACAGGGCTAGCTATGGCTACACCTTC. The chain combines TRBV7-2 with TRBJ1-2, with 8 bases matching TRBD1. This CDR3 comprises 13 residues. Trimming took 6 bases from V and 4 from J; bases not matched to a gene: 4. Germline V gene sequence: CDR1 SGHTA, CDR2 FQGNSA.

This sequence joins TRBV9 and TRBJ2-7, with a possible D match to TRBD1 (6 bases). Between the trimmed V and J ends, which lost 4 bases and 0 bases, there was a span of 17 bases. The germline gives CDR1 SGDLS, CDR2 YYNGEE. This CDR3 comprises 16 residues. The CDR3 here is CASSPHDRSFSYEQYF. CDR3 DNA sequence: TGTGCCAGCAGCCCCCATGACAGGTCTTTCTCCTACGAGCAGTACTTC.

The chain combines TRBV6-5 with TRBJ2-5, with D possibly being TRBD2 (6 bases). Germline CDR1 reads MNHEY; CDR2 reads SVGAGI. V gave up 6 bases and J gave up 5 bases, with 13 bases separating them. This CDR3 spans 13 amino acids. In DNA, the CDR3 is TGTGCCAGCAGCCCCCGGGGGACGGAGACCCAGTACTTC. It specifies CASSPRGTETQYF.

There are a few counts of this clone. CDR3 bases: TGTGCCATCAGTGAGCCAGAAGGGGCGCGGGAGACCGGGGAGCTGTTTTTT. It codes for CAISEPEGARETGELFF. The chain recombines TRBV10-3 with TRBJ2-2; 7 bases match TRBD2. Per germline, CDR1 ENHRY and CDR2 SYGVKD. V trimming: 2 bases; J trimming: 5 bases; junction bases outside the gene matches: 11. This CDR3 region has 17 residues.

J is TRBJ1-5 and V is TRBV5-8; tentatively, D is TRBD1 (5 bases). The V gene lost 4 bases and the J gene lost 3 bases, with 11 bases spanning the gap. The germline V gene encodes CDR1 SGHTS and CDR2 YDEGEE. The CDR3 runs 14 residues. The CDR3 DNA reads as TGTGCCAGCAGCAAGACAGTCCTCAATCAGCCCCAGCATTTT. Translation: CASSKTVLNQPQHF.

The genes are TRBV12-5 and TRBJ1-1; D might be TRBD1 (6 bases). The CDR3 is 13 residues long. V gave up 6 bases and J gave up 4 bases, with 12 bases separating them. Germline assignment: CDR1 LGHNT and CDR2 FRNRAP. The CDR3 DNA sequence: TGTGCTAGTGGGCCGGACAGAGTCACTGAAGCTTTCTTT. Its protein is CASGPDRVTEAFF.

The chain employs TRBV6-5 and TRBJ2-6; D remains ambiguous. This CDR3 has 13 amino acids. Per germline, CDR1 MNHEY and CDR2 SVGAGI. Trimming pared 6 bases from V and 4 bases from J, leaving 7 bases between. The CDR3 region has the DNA TGTGCCAGCAGCGACTCAGGGGCCAACGTCCTGACTTTC. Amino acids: CASSDSGANVLTF.

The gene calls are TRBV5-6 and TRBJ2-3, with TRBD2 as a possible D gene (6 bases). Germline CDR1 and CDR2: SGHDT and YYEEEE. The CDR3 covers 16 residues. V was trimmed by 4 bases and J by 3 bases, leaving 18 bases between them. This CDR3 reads CASSLRGMGGTDTQYF. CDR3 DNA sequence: TGTGCCAGCAGCCTGAGGGGTATGGGGGGAACAGATACGCAGTATTTT. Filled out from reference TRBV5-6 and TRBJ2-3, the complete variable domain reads DAGVTQSPTHLIKTRGQQVTLRCSPKSGHDTVSWYQQALGQGPQFIFQYYEEEERQRGNFPDRFSGHQFPNYSSELNVNALLLGDSALYLCASSLRGMGGTDTQYFGPGTRLTVL.

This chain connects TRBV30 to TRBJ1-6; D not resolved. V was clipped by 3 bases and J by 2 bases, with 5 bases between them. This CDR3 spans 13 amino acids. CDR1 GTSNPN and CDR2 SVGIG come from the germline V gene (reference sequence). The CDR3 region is CAWRGAYNSPLHF. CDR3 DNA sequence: TGTGCCTGGAGGGGAGCCTATAATTCACCCCTCCACTTT.

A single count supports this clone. The CDR3 sequence is CASSATPAGPANYGYTF. The CDR3 DNA reads as TGTGCCAGCAGCGCCACCCCCGCGGGGCCCGCTAACTATGGCTACACCTTC. This chain joins TRBV9 and TRBJ1-2; D possibly corresponds to TRBD1 (5 bases). Germline V gene lookup returns CDR1 SGDLS and CDR2 YYNGEE. With 3 bases removed from V and 0 bases from J, the gap between germline ends came to 18 bases. The CDR3 totals 17 residues.